This T cell receptor (beta chain) is drawn from a study of regulatory T cells in long-lasting Graves disease. This CDR3 has 13 residues. The V gene's germline CDR1 is MNHEY and CDR2 SVGEGT. Of note for this clonotype: This may be a read error, as it is one base from a much larger clone.

Researchers made TCR beta libraries by using iRepertoire HTBI primers and running Arm-PCR on CDR3 regions. Each CDR3 protein gets one entry after TCRdb re-called the multiplex PCR reads with MiXCR. This sample has roughly 420,000 distinct CDR3 sequences, with about 15% found just once. Time point denoted: newly diagnosed GD, antithyroid drugs for less than 3 months. PBMC RNA served as the TCR library source. These data were also reused for a study on T cells in Graves' hyperthyroidism and ophthalmopathy. From that report: Within blood appeared most thyroid clonotypes that had expanded above 0.001.

Sequences were derived from peripheral blood mononuclear cells (PBMCs), sampled at new diagnosis, from a patient treated with antithyroid drugs. This chain connects TRBV6-2 or TRBV6-3 to TRBJ2-7; D remains ambiguous. This receptor was obtained from a woman aged 50 to 60 with Graves disease. The CDR3 loop reads CASRNIGIGERYF. CDR3 nucleotides: TGTGCCAGCAGGAACATAGGGATTGGCGAGCGGTACTTC.